Presented here are 18 T cell receptor beta chains from one specimen sequenced in a study of T cell responses to AZD1222 COVID-19 vaccine. Sequencing was performed with immunoSEQ multiplex PCR; in TCRdb, only in-frame clones are kept and a portion is missing. The table shows 110,000 to 150,000 clones, with about 89% occurring only once. The source was peripheral blood, collected on day 0 of AZD1222 vaccination. These receptors were collected from an adult in good health.

This chain joins TRBV6-4 and TRBJ2-3, with 9 bases fitting TRBD2. The V gene's germline CDR1 is MRHNA and CDR2 SNTAGT. The CDR3 is 15 amino acids. The J segment lost 0 bases and the V segment lost 6 bases, leaving 4 bases of the junction unmatched. Here the CDR3 reads CASSPAGGSTDTQYF. DNA for the CDR3: TGTGCCAGCAGCCCAGCGGGAGGTAGCACAGATACGCAGTATTTT.

The chain couples TRBV21-1 to TRBJ1-3. TRBV21-1 is listed as a pseudogene. CDR3 length equals 16 residues. CDR3 amino acids: CASSKAVPSSGNTIYF. CDR3 nucleotides: TGTGCCAGCAGCAAAGCGGTGCCGAGCTCTGGAAACACCATATATTTT.

This chain uses TRBV6-6 with TRBJ2-5; D assignment may be TRBD1 or TRBD2 (6 bases each). Between the trimmed V and J ends, which lost 6 bases and 2 bases, there was a span of 16 bases. Germline values: CDR1 MNHNY, CDR2 SVGAGI (reference sequence). The CDR3 loop spans 15 amino acids. CDR3 sequence (DNA): TGTGCCAGCAGCCGCGACAGGAGGGGACAAGAGACCCAGTACTTC. Protein product: CASSRDRRGQETQYF.

The J gene is TRBJ2-2, the V gene TRBV6-4, with D maybe TRBD1 (6 bases). The germline V gene has CDR1 MRHNA and CDR2 SNTAGT. Between the trimmed V and J ends, which lost 3 bases and 4 bases, there was a span of 9 bases. CDR3 length: 14 residues. The CDR3 DNA reads TGTGCCAGCAGTGAACAGGGAATCACCGGGGAGCTGTTTTTT. Its translation: CASSEQGITGELFF.

This rearrangement joins TRBV28 to TRBJ1-5; maybe TRBD1 (5 bases). Germline CDR1 and CDR2: MDHEN and SYDVKM. V lost 8 bases and J 6 bases, leaving 17 bases between the germline ends. This CDR3 comprises 14 residues. CDR3 sequence (DNA): TGTGCCAGCGGGGAGGTCAGGGTCGGTCAGCCCCAGCATTTT. Translation: CASGEVRVGQPQHF.

The chain employs TRBV4-1 and TRBJ2-5; TRBD1 agrees at 7 bases. Germline V CDR1 and CDR2: MGHRA, YSYEKL. The CDR3 runs 16 residues. The trim removed 4 bases at V and 2 bases at J, leaving 10 bases unmatched. CDR3 sequence: CASSRTPGQIQETQYF. In DNA, the CDR3 is TGCGCCAGCAGCCGGACCCCGGGACAGATACAAGAGACCCAGTACTTC.

The chain employs TRBV11-3 and TRBJ2-2, with D uncertain. Deletions cut 1 base from V and 1 base from J, with 4 bases between. The CDR3 is 14 residues long. Germline values: CDR1 SGHNT, CDR2 YENEEA. Here the CDR3 DNA reads TGTGCCAGCAGCTTAGGACGGAACACCGGGGAGCTGTTTTTT. Residues: CASSLGRNTGELFF.

The rearrangement links TRBV7-8 to TRBJ2-7; TRBD1 matches 7 bases. CDR1 and CDR2 (germline): SGHVS, FQNEAQ. CDR3 length: 15 amino acids. V lost 2 bases to trimming and J lost 2 bases; unmatched junction nucleotides: 6. CDR3 in DNA: TGTGCCAGCAGCTTAAAGAGGGGGCAACCCTACGAGCAGTACTTC. Translated: CASSLKRGQPYEQYF.

The V and J genes are TRBV5-4 and TRBJ2-1; perhaps TRBD2 as D (6 bases). Trimming left V 4 bases short and J 6 bases short, with 14 bases between. This CDR3 comprises 14 residues. The V gene's germline CDR1 is SGHNT and CDR2 YYREEE (reference sequence). The CDR3 nucleotides read TGTGCCAGCAGCCCCTTGGCGGGGTTCAATGAGCAGTTCTTC. Protein product: CASSPLAGFNEQFF.

The rearrangement uses TRBV19 and TRBJ2-6; TRBD1 is a possible D gene (6 bases). Germline V lookup: CDR1 LNHDA, CDR2 SQIVND (reference sequence). The CDR3 is 16 residues long. Trimming removed 5 bases from V and 0 bases from J, with 11 bases in between. The CDR3 region has the DNA TGTGCCAGTAGTGCCAGGGGCTACTCTGGGGCCAACGTCCTGACTTTC. This gives the protein CASSARGYSGANVLTF.

The chain is built from TRBV28 and TRBJ2-5; possibly TRBD2 for D (6 bases). V shed 3 bases and J shed 4 bases, with 15 bases lying between them. Germline V gene lookup returns CDR1 MDHEN and CDR2 SYDVKM. The CDR3 has 15 residues. CDR3 residues: CASSLLAGLRETQYF. The CDR3, as DNA: TGTGCCAGCAGTTTGTTGGCGGGACTGCGAGAGACCCAGTACTTC. Supplemented by reference TRBV28 and TRBJ2-5, the full variable domain reads DVKVTQSSRYLVKRTGEKVFLECVQDMDHENMFWYRQDPGLGLRLIYFSYDVKMKEKGDIPEGYSVSREKKERFSLILESASTNQTSMYLCASSLLAGLRETQYFGPGTRLLVL.

This clone was picked up one time. The rearrangement joins TRBV30 to TRBJ1-2; D might be TRBD1 (5 bases). The CDR3 loop spans 16 amino acids. CDR1 is GTSNPN, CDR2 SVGIG, per germline (reference sequence). Trimming took off 5 bases at V and 7 bases at J, with 26 bases between the two ends. Written as DNA, the CDR3 is TGTGCCTGGTACGGAGATACAGGCCTAGGGATTCCTGGCTACACCTTC. Its protein is CAWYGDTGLGIPGYTF.

The chain links TRBV2 to TRBJ2-3; D might be TRBD2 (6 bases). The length of the CDR3 is 13 residues. CDR1 is SNHLY, CDR2 FYNNEI, per germline. The ends were cut back, 8 bases at V and 2 bases at J, with 11 bases in the middle. CDR3 sequence: CASPRGDTDTQYF. The CDR3, as DNA: TGTGCCAGCCCGCGGGGCGACACAGATACGCAGTATTTT.

The V call is TRBV7-9, the J call TRBJ1-2; 8 nucleotides align to TRBD1. The CDR3 is 16 amino acids. CDR1 and CDR2 (germline): SEHNR, FQNEAQ (reference sequence). The J segment lost 4 bases and the V segment lost 5 bases, leaving 12 bases of the junction unmatched. The CDR3 DNA sequence: TGTGCCAGCAGCGATAACACAGGGGGAAACGCCTATGGCTACACCTTC. Protein sequence: CASSDNTGGNAYGYTF.

The genes are TRBV6-1 and TRBJ1-2; D ambiguous. Trimming left V 2 bases short and J 5 bases short, with 15 bases between. The germline gives CDR1 MNHNS, CDR2 SASEGT. This CDR3 region has 15 residues. CDR3 sequence reads: CASSESASNTYGYTF. The CDR3 DNA is TGTGCCAGCAGTGAAAGCGCCAGTAATACTTATGGCTACACCTTC.

The chain uses TRBV7-9 and TRBJ2-3; D is possibly TRBD2 (6 bases). This CDR3 region has 14 residues. V was cut by 4 bases and J by 11 bases, with 19 bases left in between. Germline V gene lookup returns CDR1 SEHNR and CDR2 FQNEAQ (reference sequence). The CDR3: CASSSGTPWVVQYF. Here the CDR3 DNA reads TGTGCCAGCAGCTCCGGGACTCCGTGGGTGGTGCAGTATTTT. The variable domain in full, completed from reference TRBV7-9 and TRBJ2-3, reads DTGVSQNPRHKITKRGQNVTFRCDPISEHNRLYWYRQTLGQGPEFLTYFQNEAQLEKSRLLSDRFSAERPKGSFSTLEIQRTEQGDSAMYLCASSSGTPWVVQYFGPGTRLTVL.

The J gene is TRBJ2-1, the V gene TRBV19; D is ambiguous. V was clipped by 6 bases and J by 7 bases, with 10 bases between them. The CDR3 contains 12 residues. Germline V gives CDR1 LNHDA, CDR2 SQIVND (reference sequence). The CDR3 nucleotides are TGTGCCAGTAGAGGCTACCCGAATGAGCAGTTCTTC. Its translation is CASRGYPNEQFF. Full variable domain (missing parts from reference TRBV19 and TRBJ2-1): DGGITQSPKYLFRKEGQNVTLSCEQNLNHDAMYWYRQDPGQGLRLIYYSQIVNDFQKGDIAEGYSVSREKKESFPLTVTSAQKNPTAFYLCASRGYPNEQFFGPGTRLTVL.

This clone showed up just once. J is TRBJ1-2 and V is TRBV30; 10 bases line up with TRBD1. CDR1 and CDR2 from the germline V gene are GTSNPN and SVGIG (reference sequence). CDR3 size: 16 residues. J gave up 5 bases and V 1 base, and 10 bases lay outside the gene matches. The CDR3 region has the DNA TGTGCCTGGAGTGGTCCCGGGACAGGGGTTTTGTATGGCTACACCTTC. The encoded protein is CAWSGPGTGVLYGYTF.